This T cell receptor (beta chain) was documented in a study of T-cell memory formation after mild COVID-19. Study as a whole: Clusters of TCRs were largely donor specific.

TCR alpha and TCR beta cDNA libraries with sample barcodes and UMIs came from 5'RACE using constant-segment primers. Using its own MiXCR run on the 5' RACE reads, TCRdb lists one record per CDR3 protein. The sample comprises roughly 310,000 distinct CDR3 sequences, approximately 16% of which are singletons, and 20% to 25% rests with the top ten. This clonotype appeared a few times. The antigen is undetermined. Looked up from germline, CDR1 is SGHVS and CDR2 is FNYEAQ. Trimming took 5 bases from V and 6 from J, leaving 22 bases between them. The CDR3 loop spans 17 amino acids. General observations from the study: Clones contracting across day 15 to 85 had a balanced CD4/CD8 profile; later expanding clones leaned CD4+.

This chain connects TRBV7-6 to TRBJ1-4; possible D gene TRBD1, 5 bases. This TCR was recovered from a man aged 18 to 29 who had mild COVID-19 (a few samples of this study predate the infection). Cell type and time point are not known. The sequenced material came from PBMCs or a T cell subset sorted from them (not recorded which). The CDR3 DNA follows: TGTGCCAGCAGCCATCCGGGGGGAGGTTTCGGGGATGAAAAACTGTTTTTT. It is translated as CASSHPGGGFGDEKLFF.